One sample yielded the 24 T cell receptor beta chains listed below, sequenced in a study of blood T cell repertoires in COVID-19. Using immunoSEQ multiplex PCR, the repertoire was profiled, and TCRdb retains in-frame clones only, with some absent. Here the sample spans more than 400,000 clones, about 92% being singletons. Sequencing used PBMCs or T cells enriched from blood (not recorded which). The receptors were gathered from a man aged 18 to 30 who had recovered from COVID-19.

The rearrangement links TRBV15 to TRBJ1-3; weak D call: TRBD1 (5 bases). The CDR3 runs 17 residues. The ends were cut back, 3 bases at V and 4 bases at J, with 19 bases in the middle. Germline CDR1 LNHNV, CDR2 YYDKDF (reference sequence). The DNA for the CDR3 is TGTGCCACCAGCAGTACAGGCAATGACGCCCTCGGAAACACCATATATTTT. Translating it yields CATSSTGNDALGNTIYF.

On this clone itself: One junction end disagrees with the germline gene, perhaps due to a read error. This chain joins TRBV9 and TRBJ2-7; the D gene is possibly TRBD2 (6 bases). The CDR3 has 15 residues. Germline V CDR1 and CDR2: SGDLS, YYNGEE. CDR3 sequence reads: CASSPSFGGSSEQYF. The CDR3 DNA follows: TGTGCCAGCAGCCCCAGTTTCGGGGGTTCCTCCGAGCAGTACTTC.

The J gene is TRBJ2-3, the V gene TRBV27; D unclear. The CDR3 totals 13 residues. V lost 2 bases to trimming and J lost 7 bases, with 10 bases between them. The germline CDR1 and CDR2 sequences are MNHEY and SMNVEV (reference sequence). CDR3: CASSLGVAHTQYF. CDR3 DNA sequence: TGTGCCAGCAGTTTAGGAGTCGCTCATACGCAGTATTTT.

J is TRBJ2-5 and V is TRBV6-5; 14 bases agree with TRBD2. This CDR3 comprises 15 residues. Germline CDR1 reads MNHEY; CDR2 reads SVGAGI. V was pared by 2 bases and J by 10 bases, with 6 bases of the junction left unmatched. CDR3 sequence reads: CASSYGTSGRSDQYF. CDR3 nucleotide sequence: TGTGCCAGCAGTTACGGGACTAGCGGGAGATCTGACCAGTACTTC.

The V call is TRBV19, the J call TRBJ1-1; D perhaps matches TRBD1 (5 bases). The CDR3 extends over 13 amino acids. The V and J ends lost 10 bases and 3 bases respectively, with 15 bases between them. Germline V gives CDR1 LNHDA, CDR2 SQIVND (reference sequence). The CDR3 coding sequence is TGTGCCACTATGGAGGGGTGGGACACTGAAGCTTTCTTT. Encoded protein: CATMEGWDTEAFF.

V is TRBV19 and J is TRBJ2-1; the match to TRBD2 covers 10 bases. J was trimmed by 3 bases and V by 4 bases; bases with no gene match: 3. The germline V gene has CDR1 LNHDA and CDR2 SQIVND (reference sequence). This CDR3 comprises 15 residues. The CDR3 protein is CASSSLAGVYNEQFF. As DNA, the CDR3 is TGTGCCAGTAGTAGTCTAGCGGGAGTCTACAATGAGCAGTTCTTC.

J is TRBJ1-2 and V is TRBV6-6; 7 nucleotides align to TRBD1. The CDR3 has 12 residues. CDR1 is MNHNY and CDR2 is SVGAGI in the germline V gene (reference sequence). The V gene end was trimmed by 6 bases and the J gene end by 4 bases; junction bases not matched to a gene: 2. In DNA form, the CDR3 reads TGTGCCAGCAGGGGACAGACCTATGGCTACACCTTC. This codes for CASRGQTYGYTF.

This sequence joins TRBV5-1 and TRBJ1-1; no clear D. V lost 5 bases and J 1 base, leaving 12 bases between the germline ends. CDR1 and CDR2 from the germline V gene are SGHRS and YFSETQ. There are 14 residues in the CDR3. CDR3 in DNA: TGCGCCAGCAGACATCCTGAGGGGAACACTGAAGCTTTCTTT. Translation gives CASRHPEGNTEAFF.

The V call is TRBV5-1, the J call TRBJ1-5; D gene unclear. The germline V and J ends were trimmed by 5 bases and 3 bases, with 12 bases remaining between them. In germline, CDR1 is SGHRS, CDR2 YFSETQ. The CDR3 loop spans 14 amino acids. The CDR3 coding sequence is TGCGCCAGCAGACTAGACGGGGACAATCAGCCCCAGCATTTT. It translates to CASRLDGDNQPQHF.

As concerns this clone: Its ends do not fully match the called genes, so a read error is possible. This chain uses TRBV20-1 with TRBJ1-4, with 10 bases lining up with TRBD1. CDR3 size: 11 residues. Germline V gene lookup returns CDR1 DFQATT and CDR2 SNEGSKA (reference sequence). CDR3 in amino acids: CSARGGQGPHF. For the CDR3, the DNA is TGCAGTGCTAGGGGGGGACAGGGGCCGCATTTT.

The chain carries TRBV3-1 (or the pseudogene TRBV3-2) and TRBJ1-6, with a possible D match to TRBD1 (5 bases). The V gene lost 4 bases and the J gene lost 5 bases, with 9 bases spanning the gap. The CDR3 runs to 14 residues. In germline, CDR1 is LGHDT, CDR2 YNNKEL (reference sequence). Written as DNA, the CDR3 is TGTGCCAGCAGCCTAGACAGTAATAATTCACCCCTCCACTTT. This gives the protein CASSLDSNNSPLHF.

This clone turned up a few times. V usage is TRBV6-1 and J usage is TRBJ1-1, with 7 bases identical to TRBD1. Per the germline V gene, CDR1 is MNHNS and CDR2 is SASEGT. Losses at the gene ends were 3 bases for V and 1 base for J; bases not matched to a gene: 2. This CDR3 has 14 amino acids. CDR3 coding DNA: TGTGCCAGCAGTGAGACAGGGCGGAACACTGAAGCTTTCTTT. Its translation: CASSETGRNTEAFF.

The V gene is TRBV23-1, the J gene TRBJ1-5; 7 bases align to TRBD1. TRBV23-1 is labeled an ORF, and its function is uncertain. J lost 1 base, V lost 6 bases, and 21 bases had no gene match. The CDR3 length is 20 residues. The DNA of the CDR3 is TGCGCCAGCAGACTCCGAAGGGGGCTCACCGAGATAGGGAGCAATCAGCCCCAGCATTTT. Its translation: CASRLRRGLTEIGSNQPQHF.

V is TRBV9 and J is TRBJ1-3; TRBD1 is a possible D gene (6 bases). The V gene lost 3 bases and the J gene lost 0 bases, with 7 bases spanning the gap. The V gene's germline CDR1 is SGDLS and CDR2 YYNGEE. The CDR3 contains 14 residues. The CDR3 loop is CASSAQGSGNTIYF. DNA of the CDR3: TGTGCCAGCAGCGCACAGGGCTCTGGAAACACCATATATTTT. Full variable domain (remainder filled in from reference TRBV9 and TRBJ1-3): DSGVTQTPKHLITATGQRVTLRCSPRSGDLSVYWYQQSLDQGLQFLIQYYNGEERAKGNILERFSAQQFPDLHSELNLSSLELGDSALYFCASSAQGSGNTIYFGEGSWLTVV.

The chain couples TRBV7-8 to TRBJ2-1, with D unresolved. V was shortened by 1 base and J by 4 bases, with 5 bases between the two germline ends. The CDR3 is made up of 13 amino acids. The germline gives CDR1 SGHVS, CDR2 FQNEAQ. CDR3 sequence (DNA): TGTGCCAGCAGCTTAGAAATATACAATGAGCAGTTCTTC. Its translation is CASSLEIYNEQFF.

J is TRBJ2-1 and V is TRBV5-1; a weak D match, TRBD2 (5 bases). This CDR3 comprises 15 residues. Germline V CDR1 and CDR2: SGHRS, YFSETQ. V was trimmed by 4 bases and J by 4 bases, leaving 15 bases between them. The CDR3 protein is CASSPGYRDYNEQFF. DNA for the CDR3: TGCGCCAGCAGCCCCGGTTATCGGGATTACAATGAGCAGTTCTTC.

This chain uses TRBV7-9 with TRBJ2-6; 11 bases are a match to TRBD1. V was clipped by 6 bases and J by 0 bases; unmatched bases: 7. Germline CDR1 reads SEHNR; CDR2 reads FQNEAQ (reference sequence). CDR3 size: 18 residues. CDR3 in amino acids: CASSSGQGAGSGANVLTF. CDR3 DNA sequence: TGTGCCAGCAGTTCCGGACAGGGGGCGGGCTCTGGGGCCAACGTCCTGACTTTC. The full variable domain, its missing parts supplied by reference TRBV7-9 and TRBJ2-6, is DTGVSQNPRHKITKRGQNVTFRCDPISEHNRLYWYRQTLGQGPEFLTYFQNEAQLEKSRLLSDRFSAERPKGSFSTLEIQRTEQGDSAMYLCASSSGQGAGSGANVLTFGAGSRLTVL.

The rearrangement joins TRBV12-3 or TRBV12-4 to TRBJ1-1, with D maybe TRBD1 (5 bases). The V end was cut by 4 bases, the J end by 8 bases, with 8 bases between. This CDR3 is 11 amino acids long. In DNA, the CDR3 is TGTGCCAGCAGTTCAAGGGGAGAAGCTTTCTTT. Amino acid sequence: CASSSRGEAFF.

V and J are TRBV28 and TRBJ1-4; maybe TRBD1 (6 bases). V lost 6 bases and J 14 bases, leaving 25 bases between the germline ends. CDR3 length: 15 amino acids. CDR1 is MDHEN and CDR2 is SYDVKM in the germline V gene. As DNA, the CDR3 is TGTGCCAGCAGCACTTCCGGTAGGACAGTCGAGGGGCTGTTTTTT. Translating gives CASSTSGRTVEGLFF. The full variable domain, its missing parts supplied by reference TRBV28 and TRBJ1-4, is DVKVTQSSRYLVKRTGEKVFLECVQDMDHENMFWYRQDPGLGLRLIYFSYDVKMKEKGDIPEGYSVSREKKERFSLILESASTNQTSMYLCASSTSGRTVEGLFFGSGTQLSVL.

This sequence joins TRBV18 and TRBJ2-1, with D possibly being TRBD2 (6 bases). Trimming took off 3 bases at V and 5 bases at J, with 14 bases between the two ends. The length of the CDR3 is 15 residues. Germline V gene lookup returns CDR1 KGHSH and CDR2 LQKENI. The CDR3 sequence is CASSPGLEDNNEQFF. The CDR3 coding sequence is TGTGCCAGCTCACCGGGACTGGAGGACAACAATGAGCAGTTCTTC.

The V and J genes are TRBV28 and TRBJ1-6; 9 bases are shared with TRBD1. The CDR3 extends over 16 amino acids. The germline V gene encodes CDR1 MDHEN and CDR2 SYDVKM. Unmatched junction bases numbered 7, after V lost 6 bases and J lost 4 bases. The CDR3 coding sequence is TGTGCCAGCAGCGAAGACGGGACAGGGTATAATTCACCCCTCCACTTT. Translated, it gives CASSEDGTGYNSPLHF.

To note about this clone: One junction end disagrees with the germline gene, perhaps due to a read error. The chain employs TRBV18 and TRBJ2-7; D uncertain. In germline, CDR1 is KGHSH, CDR2 LQKENI. The CDR3 totals 15 residues. The CDR3 reads CASSPHRENLYEQYF. The CDR3, as DNA: TGTGCCAGCTCGCCACACAGAGAGAACCTCTACGAGCAGTACTTC.

The chain is built from TRBV21-1 and TRBJ1-4; TRBD1 reflects the table's D call only, with no check against the DNA. TRBV21-1 is assigned pseudogene status. The CDR3 extends over 13 amino acids. Written as DNA, the CDR3 is TGTGCCAGCAGCCACAGGGGGAGTGAAAAACTGTTTTTT. It translates to CASSHRGSEKLFF.

V is TRBV7-3 and J is TRBJ1-1, with D tentatively TRBD1 (5 bases). The germline V gene encodes CDR1 SGHTA and CDR2 FQGTGA. V was shortened by 5 bases and J by 4 bases, with 20 bases between the two germline ends. The CDR3 contains 16 residues. CDR3 loop: CASSGPGGTESTEAFF. CDR3 bases: TGTGCCAGCAGCGGACCTGGGGGGACCGAGAGCACTGAAGCTTTCTTT.